The clone carrying this T cell receptor beta chain was seen once. This entry is derived from a study of blood T cell repertoires in COVID-19. At the level of the study: Sources were T cells, B-cell-depleted T cells, or PBMCs; the material itself was cDNA or gDNA.

Original analysis: Reference gene primers were amplified, and this amplification served to estimate nucleated cell counts. The assay was immunoSEQ multiplex PCR, and TCRdb's table has in-frame clones only and misses some. From that table come the V and J calls and clone size; the DNA was used to work out D and trimming. The table includes 250,000 to 350,000 clones, around 82% detected once. V lost 1 base and J lost 5, with 8 bases in between. The CDR3 covers 13 residues. Patients from Seattle were sampled longitudinally, starting during active infection. V gene TRBV12-3 or TRBV12-4 combines with J gene TRBJ1-1; no firm D call. The sequence derives from a person aged 65 to 79 with COVID-19, enrolled during active disease. The specimen sequenced was peripheral blood. The CDR3 region has the DNA TGTGCCAGCAGTTTAGTCCCGGGTACTGAAGCTTTCTTT. Protein sequence: CASSLVPGTEAFF.